This T cell receptor beta chain derives from a study of siplizumab effects on memory and regulatory T cells. Findings and caveats of the study: Many proliferating CD4+ or CD8+ clones remained unclassified. Roughly 75-96% of them could not be assigned either a naive or a memory phenotype. On average, about 70% of mappable alloreactive CD4+ clones were Treg-derived under siplizumab, against 25% to 30% in controls.

This clone is deemed medium-sized. No antigen is known for it. The protocol was immunoSEQ multiplex PCR, while the TCRdb copy is restricted to in-frame clones and leaves out a portion. The sample carries approximately 2,700 clones, 55% to 80% recorded once. The ends lost 6 bases at V and 3 bases at J; junction bases unmatched: 7. The CDR3 spans 16 residues. Germline V gives CDR1 SGHVS, CDR2 FNYEAQ. Sequences were generated from unstimulated naive, memory, effector memory and TEMRA subsets in three donor pairs. The clonotype originates from a human donor in good health. The sample taken for sequencing was TEMRA CD8+ T cells sorted from blood. The sample's subset: unstimulated CD8+ CD45RA+ effector memory T cells. This chain connects TRBV7-6 to TRBJ2-7, with 14 bases fitting TRBD2. The CDR3 region is CASSQGTSGSNYEQYF. In DNA form, the CDR3 reads TGTGCCAGCAGTCAAGGGACTAGCGGGAGTAACTACGAGCAGTACTTC.